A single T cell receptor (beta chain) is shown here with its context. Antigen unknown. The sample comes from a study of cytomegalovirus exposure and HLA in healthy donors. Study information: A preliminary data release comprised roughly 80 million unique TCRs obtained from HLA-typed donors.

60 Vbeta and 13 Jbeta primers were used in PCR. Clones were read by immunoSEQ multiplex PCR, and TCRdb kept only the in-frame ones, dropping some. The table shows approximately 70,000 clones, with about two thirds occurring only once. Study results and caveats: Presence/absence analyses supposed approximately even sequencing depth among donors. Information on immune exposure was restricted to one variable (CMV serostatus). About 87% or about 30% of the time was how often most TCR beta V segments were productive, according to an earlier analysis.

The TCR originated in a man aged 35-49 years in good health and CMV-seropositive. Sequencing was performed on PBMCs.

CDR3 protein: CSVQSPRDRAYNEQFF. The CDR3 nucleotides read TGCAGCGTCCAGAGCCCCCGGGACAGGGCGTACAATGAGCAGTTCTTC. The chain couples TRBV29-1 to TRBJ2-1; 9 bases match TRBD1. CDR3 length: 16 amino acids. J lost 4 bases, V lost 6 bases, and 13 bases had no gene match. In germline, CDR1 is SQVTM, CDR2 ANQGSEA.